This T cell receptor beta chain was profiled in a study of cytomegalovirus exposure and HLA in healthy donors. The PCR employed 60 Vbeta primers together with 13 Jbeta primers. Using immunoSEQ multiplex PCR, the repertoire was profiled, and TCRdb retains in-frame clones only, with some absent. The repertoire includes roughly 100,000 clones, roughly 80% of them detected once, and 6.9% sits in the top ten. Study-level findings and limits: In a later analysis, a genetic analysis reported fewer productive-TCR N-insertions in an Asian-associated ancestry cluster than the cohort average. Confirmation in vitro established that a few CMV-associated chains were specific for CMV antigens. Highly shared sequence variants in one cluster were likely a sequencing artifact.

V lost 3 bases, J lost 2 bases, and 9 bases lay in between. CDR1 and CDR2 (germline): SGHAT, FQNNGV. There are 14 residues in the CDR3. This clone was counted a single time. No antigen is known for it. Each of the donors was a healthy bone marrow donor. Sequencing was performed on PBMCs. This receptor was taken from a man under 40 in good health and CMV-seropositive. This chain links TRBV11-2 with TRBJ2-3; perhaps TRBD2 as D (6 bases). CDR3 loop: CASSFGLPTDTQYF. CDR3 coding DNA: TGTGCCAGCAGCTTCGGACTACCCACAGATACGCAGTATTTT.